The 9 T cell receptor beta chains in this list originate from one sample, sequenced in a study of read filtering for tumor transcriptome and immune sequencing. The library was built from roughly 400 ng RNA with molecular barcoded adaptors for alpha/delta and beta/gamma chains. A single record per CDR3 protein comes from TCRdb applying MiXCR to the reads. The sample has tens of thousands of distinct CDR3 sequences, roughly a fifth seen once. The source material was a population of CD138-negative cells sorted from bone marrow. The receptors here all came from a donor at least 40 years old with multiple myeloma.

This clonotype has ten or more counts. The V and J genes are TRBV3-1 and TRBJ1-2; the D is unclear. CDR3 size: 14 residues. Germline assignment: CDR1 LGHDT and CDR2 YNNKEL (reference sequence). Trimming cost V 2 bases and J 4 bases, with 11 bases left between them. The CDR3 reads CASSQKPDFYGYTF. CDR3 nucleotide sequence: TGTGCCAGCAGCCAAAAGCCAGATTTCTATGGCTACACCTTC.

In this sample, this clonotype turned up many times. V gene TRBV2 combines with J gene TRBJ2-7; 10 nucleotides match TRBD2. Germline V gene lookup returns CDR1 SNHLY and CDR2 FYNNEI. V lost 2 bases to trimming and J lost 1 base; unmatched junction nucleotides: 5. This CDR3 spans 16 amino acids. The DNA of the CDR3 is TGTGCCAGCAGTGAAACGCTAGCGGGGGTATCCTACGAGCAGTACTTC. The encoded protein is CASSETLAGVSYEQYF.

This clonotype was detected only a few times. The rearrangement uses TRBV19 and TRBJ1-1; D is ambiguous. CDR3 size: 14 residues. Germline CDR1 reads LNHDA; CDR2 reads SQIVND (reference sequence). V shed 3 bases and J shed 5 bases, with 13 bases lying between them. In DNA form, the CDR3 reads TGTGCCAGTAGTATCGGCCCTGGGAGTACTGAAGCTTTCTTT. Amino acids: CASSIGPGSTEAFF.

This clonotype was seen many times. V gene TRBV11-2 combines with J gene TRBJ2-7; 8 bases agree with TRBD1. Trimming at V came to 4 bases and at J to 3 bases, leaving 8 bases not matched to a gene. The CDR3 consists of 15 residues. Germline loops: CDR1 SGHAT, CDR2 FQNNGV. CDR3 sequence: CASSWAQGAVYEQYF. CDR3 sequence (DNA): TGTGCCAGCAGCTGGGCCCAGGGGGCTGTCTACGAGCAGTACTTC. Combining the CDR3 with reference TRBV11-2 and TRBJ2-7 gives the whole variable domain EAGVAQSPRYKIIEKRQSVAFWCNPISGHATLYWYQQILGQGPKLLIQFQNNGVVDDSQLPKDRFSAERLKGVDSTLKIQPAKLEDSAVYLCASSWAQGAVYEQYFGPGTRLTVT.

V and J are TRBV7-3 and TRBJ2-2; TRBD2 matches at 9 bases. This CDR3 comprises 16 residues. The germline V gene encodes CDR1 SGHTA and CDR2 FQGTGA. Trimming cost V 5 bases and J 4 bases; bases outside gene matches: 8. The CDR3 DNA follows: TGTGCCAGCAGCCGGACCGGACTAGCGACCACCGGGGAGCTGTTTTTT. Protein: CASSRTGLATTGELFF.

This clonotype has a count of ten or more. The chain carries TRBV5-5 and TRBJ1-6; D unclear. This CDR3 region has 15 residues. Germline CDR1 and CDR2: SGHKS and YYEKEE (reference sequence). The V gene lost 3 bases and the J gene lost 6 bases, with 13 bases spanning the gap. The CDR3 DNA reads TGTGCCAGCAGCTACAGCGTTTCGACTAATTCACCCCTCCACTTT. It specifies CASSYSVSTNSPLHF.

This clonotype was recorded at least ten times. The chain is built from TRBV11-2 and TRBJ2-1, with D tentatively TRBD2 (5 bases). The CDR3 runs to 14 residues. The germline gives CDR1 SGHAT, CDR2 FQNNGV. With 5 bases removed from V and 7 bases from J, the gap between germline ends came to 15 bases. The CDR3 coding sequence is TGTGCCAGCAGCCCCGCTGCGGGTAGGAATGAGCAGTTCTTC. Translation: CASSPAAGRNEQFF.

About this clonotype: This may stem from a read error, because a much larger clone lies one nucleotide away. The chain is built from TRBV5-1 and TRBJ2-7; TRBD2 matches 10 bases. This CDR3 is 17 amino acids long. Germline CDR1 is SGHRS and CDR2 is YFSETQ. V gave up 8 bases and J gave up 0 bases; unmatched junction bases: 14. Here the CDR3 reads CARSGNSGGKSSYEQYF. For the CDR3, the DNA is TGCGCCAGAAGCGGGAATAGCGGGGGGAAAAGCTCCTACGAGCAGTACTTC.

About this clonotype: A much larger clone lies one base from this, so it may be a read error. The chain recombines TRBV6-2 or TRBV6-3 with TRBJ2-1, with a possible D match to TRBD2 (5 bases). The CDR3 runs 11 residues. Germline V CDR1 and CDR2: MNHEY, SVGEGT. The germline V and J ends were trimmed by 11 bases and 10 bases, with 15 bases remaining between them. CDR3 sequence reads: CAVSVGGEQFF. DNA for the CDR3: TGTGCCGTCTCTGTAGGCGGGGAGCAGTTCTTC.